The sequence of this TCR beta chain was determined in a study of T cell responses to AZD1222 COVID-19 vaccine. General study results and limits: The donor cohort was predominantly white British with a female majority, and clonal diversity may have been underestimated.

Germline V CDR1 and CDR2: SGHRS, YFSETQ. Unmatched junction bases numbered 3, after V lost 1 base and J lost 3 bases. This CDR3 is built from 15 residues. Profiled with immunoSEQ multiplex PCR; TCRdb holds only in-frame clones, not every one. The sample includes 110,000 or so clones, about 91% seen only once; the top ten take less than 6.5%. With respect to this clone: Its specificity is not known.

The sequence was obtained from an adult who received the AZD1222 COVID-19 vaccine. Sequencing was performed on peripheral blood, taken 28 days after the second AZD1222 dose. J is TRBJ1-4 and V is TRBV5-1; 7 nucleotides align to TRBD1. The CDR3 DNA sequence: TGCGCCAGCAGCTTGCCAGGGGGGCCTAATGAAAAACTGTTTTTT. The encoded protein is CASSLPGGPNEKLFF.